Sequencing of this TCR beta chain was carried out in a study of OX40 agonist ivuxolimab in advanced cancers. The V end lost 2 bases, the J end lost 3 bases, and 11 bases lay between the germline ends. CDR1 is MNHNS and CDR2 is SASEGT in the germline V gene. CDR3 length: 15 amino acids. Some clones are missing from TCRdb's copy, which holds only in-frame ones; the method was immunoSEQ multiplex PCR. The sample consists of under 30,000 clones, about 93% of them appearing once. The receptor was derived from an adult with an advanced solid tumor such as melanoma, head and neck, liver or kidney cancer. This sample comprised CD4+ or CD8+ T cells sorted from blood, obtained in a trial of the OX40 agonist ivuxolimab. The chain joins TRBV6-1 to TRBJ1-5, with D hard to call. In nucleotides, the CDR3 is TGTGCCAGCAGTGAACGAACAGTTCTCAATCAGCCCCAGCATTTT. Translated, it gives CASSERTVLNQPQHF.